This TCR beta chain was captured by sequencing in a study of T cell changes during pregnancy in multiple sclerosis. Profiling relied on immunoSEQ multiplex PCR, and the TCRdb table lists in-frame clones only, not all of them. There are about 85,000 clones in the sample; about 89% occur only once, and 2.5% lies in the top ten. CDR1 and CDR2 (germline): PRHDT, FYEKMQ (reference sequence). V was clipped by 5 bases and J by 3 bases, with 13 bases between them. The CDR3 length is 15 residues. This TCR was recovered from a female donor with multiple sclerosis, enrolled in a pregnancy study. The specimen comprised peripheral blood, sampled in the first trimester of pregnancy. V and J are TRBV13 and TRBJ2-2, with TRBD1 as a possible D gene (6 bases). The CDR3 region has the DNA TGTGCCAGCAGCGGGGGCCTTTCGCACACCGGGGAGCTGTTTTTT. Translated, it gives CASSGGLSHTGELFF.